This TCR beta chain was sequenced during a study of blood T cell repertoires in COVID-19. Trimming removed 4 bases from V and 2 bases from J, with 5 bases in between. This CDR3 region has 11 residues. Looked up from germline, CDR1 is DFQATT and CDR2 is SNEGSKA (reference sequence). Sequencing was performed with immunoSEQ multiplex PCR; in TCRdb, only in-frame clones are kept and a portion is missing. The table records about 170,000 clones, around 80% of them present only once. Recruits, aged 18 to 89 years, lived in under 25 US areas. Each participant's cohort was designated according to participant-reported clinical history.

The TCR was taken from a woman aged 70-85 years in a cohort exposed to, infected with or recovered from COVID-19 (not recorded which). The sample consisted of PBMCs or T cells enriched from blood (not recorded which). The J gene is TRBJ1-2, the V gene TRBV20-1; TRBD1 is a possible D gene (5 bases). CDR3 nucleotide sequence: TGCAGTGCTACAGGGAACTATGGCTACACCTTC. This translates into CSATGNYGYTF.